These T cell receptor beta chains were read from a single sample in a study of T cells in Graves' hyperthyroidism and ophthalmopathy. TCRdb analysed the multiplex PCR reads with MiXCR anew, one entry per CDR3 protein. In the table there are 500,000 to 750,000 distinct CDR3 sequences, about 14% of which are singletons. Sequences were obtained from blood. All receptors come from a woman between 18 and 30 years old with Graves' ophthalmopathy. The CDR3 runs from the conserved cysteine through the conserved F or W. Clone sizes are given selectively: once, few, many, or a class where the clone is expanded.

TRBV6-1	TRBJ1-5	many	CASSEALRDRLWQPQHF
TRBV28	TRBJ1-6	.	CASTHDGSSYNSPLHF
TRBV15	TRBJ2-7	many	CATSKNLGAGGGHEQYF
TRBV7-7	TRBJ2-7	few	CASSLTRVGEQYF
TRBV27	TRBJ2-2	many	CASSFKGVSTGELFF
TRBV20-1	TRBJ1-6	many	CSARPRDRADSPLHF
TRBV5-1	TRBJ2-1	many	CASSSSGQGRNEQFF
TRBV20-1	TRBJ1-1	many	CSARVTIGTEAFF
TRBV20-1	TRBJ2-2	.	CSQRGSWTGELFF
TRBV6-1	TRBJ2-3	.	CACSPAISTDTQYF
TRBV20-1	TRBJ2-7	many	CSATGTGPLEQYF
TRBV4-1	TRBJ2-5	few	CASSQRWGPGFEETQYF
TRBV7-8	TRBJ2-3	many	CASSIRVWWTDTQYF
TRBV19	TRBJ2-4	.	CAGLTGTSAKNIQYF
TRBV7-2	TRBJ2-7	many	CASSLAQGYEQYF
TRBV7-6	TRBJ1-1	few	CASSLSTYGGLRNTEAFF
TRBV27	TRBJ2-3	many	CASSLQAPADTQYF
TRBV9	TRBJ2-7	many	CASSTVLEGEQYF
TRBV4-1	TRBJ2-2	.	CASSQGQQGCLFF
TRBV24-1	TRBJ1-4	.	CATSDWTTTNEKLFF
TRBV12-3/TRBV12-4	TRBJ2-4	few	CASSLVQAGQYF
TRBV29-1	TRBJ2-7	few	CSVELAGGPSYEQYF
TRBV28	TRBJ2-7	many	CASSSRTGVYEQYF
TRBV5-6	TRBJ1-2	many	CASSPRQKVRYGYTF
TRBV25-1	TRBJ1-4	once	CASVLTGGEKLFF
TRBV7-2	TRBJ2-7	many	CASSLGGGLAGVAGEQYF
TRBV6-6	TRBJ2-7	many	CASSYPYPLARKVLYEQYF
TRBV7-9	TRBJ1-6	.	CASNNPGASEPLHF
TRBV24-1	TRBJ1-2	many	CATSDPLGGYGYTF
TRBV7-9	TRBJ2-3	few	CASSASQGVQYF
TRBV12-3/TRBV12-4	TRBJ2-5	many	CASSWGGGGETQYF
TRBV29-1	TRBJ2-5	few	CSVDWGETQYF
TRBV30	TRBJ2-2	.	CAWSAGGPNTGELFF
TRBV18	TRBJ1-2	many	CASSLRQGDGYTF
TRBV7-9	TRBJ2-5	few	CASSSSLSSGRRETQYF
TRBV9	TRBJ2-3	.	CASSVGRLATDTQYF
TRBV20-1	TRBJ2-5	many	CSATTPGLARETQYF
TRBV20-1	TRBJ2-7	many	CSAHLAGQGVRRYEQYF
TRBV5-1	TRBJ2-1	many	CASSLNIGTGDPNEQFF
TRBV20-1	TRBJ2-7	many	CSADIEVSYEQYF
TRBV5-6	TRBJ2-2	.	CASSQPGLAGGGGTGELFF
TRBV7-2	TRBJ1-2	many	CASSPRVTYGYTF
TRBV4-2	TRBJ1-3	.	CASSQEAVSGNTIYF
TRBV3-1	TRBJ2-3	many	CASSQDIARSTDTQYF
TRBV4-2	TRBJ2-7	many	CASSQDWAPTAWSYEQYF
TRBV12-3/TRBV12-4	TRBJ2-5	many	CASSPKGGQTETQYF
TRBV9	TRBJ2-2	.	CASSVALREGELFF
TRBV7-9	TRBJ1-5	.	CASSKDGYSNQPRHF
TRBV7-9	TRBJ2-7	many	CASSRGGTNYEQYF